This T cell receptor beta chain was obtained from a study of T cell repertoires in cytomegalovirus infection. Study in general: CMV infection together with matching HLA type was indicated by public TCR beta signatures. Whole-study results and caveats: Carriers of CMV plus the relevant HLA were identified by cumulative public TCR beta family frequency. In two of eight donors, the top clonotype was HLA-C-restricted CMV-specific.

V lost 5 bases and J 5 bases, leaving 13 bases between the germline ends. CDR1 is MNHNS, CDR2 SASEGT, per germline. The CDR3 sequence is 14 residues long. MiXCR was run by TCRdb on the reads, yielding one entry per CDR3 protein. The table includes about 490,000 distinct CDR3 sequences, less than 30% detected once. On this clonotype: Antigen unknown.

The chain uses TRBV6-1 and TRBJ2-1; D perhaps matches TRBD1 (6 bases). Material for sequencing was PBMCs. This receptor was identified in a human donor in good health (CMV status not recorded). Some clones in this sample may be carry-over from other donors' samples. CDR3: CASSPRDKHNEQFF. Here the CDR3 DNA reads TGTGCCAGCAGTCCCCGGGACAAACACAATGAGCAGTTCTTC.